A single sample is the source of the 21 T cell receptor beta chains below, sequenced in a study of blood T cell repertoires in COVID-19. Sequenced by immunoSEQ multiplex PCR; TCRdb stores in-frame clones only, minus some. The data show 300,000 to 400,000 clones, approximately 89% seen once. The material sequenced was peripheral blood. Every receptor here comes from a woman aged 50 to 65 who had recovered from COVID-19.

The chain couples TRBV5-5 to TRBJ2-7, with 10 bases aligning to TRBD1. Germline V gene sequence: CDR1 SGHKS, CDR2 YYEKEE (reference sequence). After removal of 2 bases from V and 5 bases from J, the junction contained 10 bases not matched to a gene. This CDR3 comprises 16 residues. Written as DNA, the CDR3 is TGTGCCAGCAGCTTTTCTACCGGGACAGGGGTAGACGAGCAGTACTTC. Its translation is CASSFSTGTGVDEQYF.

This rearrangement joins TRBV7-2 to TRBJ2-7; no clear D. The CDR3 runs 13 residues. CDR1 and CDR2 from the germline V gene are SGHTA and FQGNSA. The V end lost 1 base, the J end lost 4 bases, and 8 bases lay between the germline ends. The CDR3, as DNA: TGTGCCAGCAGCTTAGGAGTATCTTACGAGCAGTACTTC. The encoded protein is CASSLGVSYEQYF.

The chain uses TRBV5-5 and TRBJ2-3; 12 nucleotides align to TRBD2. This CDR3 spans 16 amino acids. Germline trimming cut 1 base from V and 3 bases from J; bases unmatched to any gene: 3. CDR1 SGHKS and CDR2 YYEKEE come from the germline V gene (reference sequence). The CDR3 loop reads CASSLWLAGGTDTQYF. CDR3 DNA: TGTGCCAGCAGCTTGTGGCTAGCGGGAGGGACAGATACGCAGTATTTT.

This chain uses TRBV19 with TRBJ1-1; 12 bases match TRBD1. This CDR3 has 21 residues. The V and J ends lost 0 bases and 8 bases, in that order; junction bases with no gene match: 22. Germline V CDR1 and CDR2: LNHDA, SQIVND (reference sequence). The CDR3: CASSIDLALLGDRGPSSEAFF. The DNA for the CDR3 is TGTGCCAGTAGTATAGATCTCGCGCTTCTGGGGGACAGGGGGCCATCCTCCGAAGCTTTCTTT.

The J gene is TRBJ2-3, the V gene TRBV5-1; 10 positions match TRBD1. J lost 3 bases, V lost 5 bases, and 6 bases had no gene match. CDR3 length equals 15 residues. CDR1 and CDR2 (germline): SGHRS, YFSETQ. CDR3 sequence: CASRAGTGVTDTQYF. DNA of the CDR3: TGCGCCAGCAGGGCCGGGACAGGGGTGACAGATACGCAGTATTTT.

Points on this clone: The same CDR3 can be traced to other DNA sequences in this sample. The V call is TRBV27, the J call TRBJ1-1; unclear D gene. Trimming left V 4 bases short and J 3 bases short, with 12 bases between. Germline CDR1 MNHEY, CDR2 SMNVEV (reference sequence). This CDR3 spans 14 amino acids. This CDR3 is CASSSRERDTEAFF. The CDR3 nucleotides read TGTGCCAGCAGTTCGCGGGAGAGGGACACTGAAGCTTTCTTT.

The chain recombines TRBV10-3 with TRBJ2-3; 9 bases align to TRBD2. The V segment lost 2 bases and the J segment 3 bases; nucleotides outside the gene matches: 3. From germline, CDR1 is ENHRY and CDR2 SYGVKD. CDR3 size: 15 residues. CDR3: CAISEPGLATDTQYF. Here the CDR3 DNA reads TGTGCCATCAGTGAGCCCGGACTAGCGACAGATACGCAGTATTTT.

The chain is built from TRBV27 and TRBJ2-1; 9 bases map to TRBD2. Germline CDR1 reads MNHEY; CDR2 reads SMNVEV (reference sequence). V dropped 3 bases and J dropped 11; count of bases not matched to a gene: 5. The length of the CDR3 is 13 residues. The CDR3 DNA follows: TGTGCCAGCAGTTTCTCGACTAGCGGTCAGCAGTTCTTC. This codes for CASSFSTSGQQFF.

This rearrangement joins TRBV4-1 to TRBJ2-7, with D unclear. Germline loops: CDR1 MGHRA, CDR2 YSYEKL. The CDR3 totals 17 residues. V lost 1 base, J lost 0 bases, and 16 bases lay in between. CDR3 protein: CASSQGERRLSSYEQYF. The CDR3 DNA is TGCGCCAGCAGCCAAGGTGAACGTCGACTCAGCTCCTACGAGCAGTACTTC.

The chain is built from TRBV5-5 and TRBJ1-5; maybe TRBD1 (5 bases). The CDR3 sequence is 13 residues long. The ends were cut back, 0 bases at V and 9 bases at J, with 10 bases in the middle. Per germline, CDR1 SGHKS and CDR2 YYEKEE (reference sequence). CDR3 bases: TGTGCCAGCAGCTTGGTTGGGGGGGGGCCCCAGCATTTT. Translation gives CASSLVGGGPQHF. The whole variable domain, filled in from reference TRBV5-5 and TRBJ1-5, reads DAGVTQSPTHLIKTRGQQVTLRCSPISGHKSVSWYQQVLGQGPQFIFQYYEKEERGRGNFPDRFSARQFPNYSSELNVNALLLGDSALYLCASSLVGGGPQHFGDGTRLSIL.

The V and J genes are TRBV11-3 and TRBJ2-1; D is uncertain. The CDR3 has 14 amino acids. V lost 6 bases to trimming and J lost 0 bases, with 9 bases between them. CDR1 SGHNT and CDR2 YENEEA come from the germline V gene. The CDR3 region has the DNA TGTGCCAGCAGTTACAGAGCCTCCTACAATGAGCAGTTCTTC. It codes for CASSYRASYNEQFF.

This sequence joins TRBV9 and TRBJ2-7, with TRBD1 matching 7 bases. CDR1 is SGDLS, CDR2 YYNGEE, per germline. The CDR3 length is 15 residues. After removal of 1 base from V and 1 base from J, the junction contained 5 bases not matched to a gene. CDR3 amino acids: CASSVTAGGSYEQYF. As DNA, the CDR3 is TGTGCCAGCAGCGTAACCGCAGGGGGATCCTACGAGCAGTACTTC. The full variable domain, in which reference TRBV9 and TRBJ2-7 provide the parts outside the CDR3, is DSGVTQTPKHLITATGQRVTLRCSPRSGDLSVYWYQQSLDQGLQFLIQYYNGEERAKGNILERFSAQQFPDLHSELNLSSLELGDSALYFCASSVTAGGSYEQYFGPGTRLTVT.

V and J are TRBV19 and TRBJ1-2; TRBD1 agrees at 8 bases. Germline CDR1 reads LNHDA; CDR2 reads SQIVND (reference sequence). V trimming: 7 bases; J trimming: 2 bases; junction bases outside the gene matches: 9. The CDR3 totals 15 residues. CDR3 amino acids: CASTNTGGRNYGYTF. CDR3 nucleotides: TGTGCCAGTACCAACACAGGGGGGAGAAACTATGGCTACACCTTC.

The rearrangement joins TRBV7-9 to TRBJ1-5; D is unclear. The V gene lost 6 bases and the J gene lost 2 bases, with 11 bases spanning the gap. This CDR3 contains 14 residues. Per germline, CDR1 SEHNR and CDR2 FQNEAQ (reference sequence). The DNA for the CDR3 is TGTGCCAGCAGGGAGAGCGAGGGCAATCAGCCCCAGCATTTT. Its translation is CASRESEGNQPQHF. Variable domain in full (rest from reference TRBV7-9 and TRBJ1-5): DTGVSQNPRHKITKRGQNVTFRCDPISEHNRLYWYRQTLGQGPEFLTYFQNEAQLEKSRLLSDRFSAERPKGSFSTLEIQRTEQGDSAMYLCASRESEGNQPQHFGDGTRLSIL.

CDR3 bases: TGTGCCACCAGTGATTCTGCAGGGGTAGGCGAGCAGTACTTC. This translates into CATSDSAGVGEQYF. J is TRBJ2-7 and V is TRBV24-1, with D possibly being TRBD1 (6 bases). Germline CDR1 reads KGHDR; CDR2 reads SFDVKD. This CDR3 is 14 amino acids long. V lost 2 bases, J lost 6 bases, and 13 bases lay in between.

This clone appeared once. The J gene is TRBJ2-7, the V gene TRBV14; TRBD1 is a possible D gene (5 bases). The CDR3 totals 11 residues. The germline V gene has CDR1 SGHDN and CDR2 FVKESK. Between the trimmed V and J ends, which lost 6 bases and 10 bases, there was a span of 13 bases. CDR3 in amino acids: CASSNTDTQYF. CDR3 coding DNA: TGTGCCAGCAGTAATACGGACACACAGTACTTC.

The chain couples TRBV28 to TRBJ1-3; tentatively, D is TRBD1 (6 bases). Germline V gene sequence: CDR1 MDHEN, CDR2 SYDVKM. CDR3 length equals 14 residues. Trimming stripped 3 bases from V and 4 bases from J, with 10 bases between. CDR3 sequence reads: CASSLWGPGNTIYF. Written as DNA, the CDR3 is TGTGCCAGCAGTTTGTGGGGGCCCGGAAACACCATATATTTT.

This CDR3 reads CASRASGRLSDTQYF. As DNA, the CDR3 is TGTGCCAGCAGAGCTAGCGGGAGGCTGTCGGATACGCAGTATTTT. The chain carries TRBV6-6 and TRBJ2-3; 11 bases map to TRBD2. V was pared by 6 bases and J by 6 bases, with 8 bases of the junction left unmatched. CDR1 is MNHNY, CDR2 SVGAGI, per germline (reference sequence). The CDR3 runs 15 residues.

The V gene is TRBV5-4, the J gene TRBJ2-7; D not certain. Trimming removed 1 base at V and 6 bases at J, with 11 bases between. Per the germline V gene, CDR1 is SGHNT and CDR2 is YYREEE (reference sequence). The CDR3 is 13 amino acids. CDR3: CASSLTLVSEQYF. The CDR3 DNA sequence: TGTGCCAGCAGCTTGACCCTAGTTTCCGAGCAGTACTTC.

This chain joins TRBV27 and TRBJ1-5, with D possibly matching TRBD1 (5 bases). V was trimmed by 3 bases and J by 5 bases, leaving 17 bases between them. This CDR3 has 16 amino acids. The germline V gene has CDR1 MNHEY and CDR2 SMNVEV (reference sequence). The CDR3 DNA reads TGTGCCAGCAGTTTCCTAGCGGGGCTAGGTGATCAGCCCCAGCATTTT. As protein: CASSFLAGLGDQPQHF.

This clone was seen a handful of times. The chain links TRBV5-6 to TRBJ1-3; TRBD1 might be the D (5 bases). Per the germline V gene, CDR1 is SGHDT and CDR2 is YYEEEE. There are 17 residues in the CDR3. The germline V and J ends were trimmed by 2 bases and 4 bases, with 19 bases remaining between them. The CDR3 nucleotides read TGTGCCAGCAGCTTCACTCTAGGGCAGGGATACGGAAACACCATATATTTT. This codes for CASSFTLGQGYGNTIYF.